This is a list of T cell receptor beta chains from one sample in a study of T-cell memory formation after mild COVID-19. TCRdb re-called the 5' RACE reads with MiXCR, one entry per CDR3 protein. The sample contains roughly 500,000 distinct CDR3 sequences, approximately 20% of which appear only once. Source material: PBMCs or a T cell subset sorted from them (not recorded which). The receptors derive from an adult woman who had mild COVID-19 (a few samples of this study predate the infection). Cell type and time point are not known. Both conserved end residues are part of each CDR3. A D gene is named only where the DNA matches it firmly. Rows give clone size only sometimes, using once, few, many, or a class for an expanded clone.

v_call	cdr3_length	j_call	clone_size	d_call	cdr3_aa	cdr3_nt
TRBV29-1	13	TRBJ2-7	few	-	CSVGEGFSYEQYF	TGCAGCGTCGGCGAGGGATTTTCCTACGAGCAGTACTTC
TRBV11-2	14	TRBJ2-4	-	-	CASSLEPDSPGGYF	TGTGCCAGCAGCTTAGAGCCGGACAGCCCGGGGGGGTACTTC
TRBV25-1	14	TRBJ1-2	-	TRBD1	CASSELGQAHGYTF	TGTGCCAGCAGTGAATTGGGACAGGCTCACGGCTACACCTTC
TRBV29-1	16	TRBJ2-3	-	TRBD1	CSVEDPGQEWTDTQYF	TGCAGCGTTGAAGATCCCGGACAGGAGTGGACAGATACGCAGTATTTT
TRBV4-3	17	TRBJ2-1	few	-	CASSQDHPAGAGGEQFF	TGCGCCAGCAGCCAAGATCACCCTGCGGGTGCCGGAGGTGAGCAGTTCTTC
TRBV7-9	13	TRBJ1-1	-	TRBD1	CASSTTGVGEAFF	TGTGCCAGCAGCACCACAGGGGTAGGTGAAGCTTTCTTT
TRBV12-3/TRBV12-4	9	TRBJ2-7	many	-	CASDYEQYF	TGTGCCAGCGACTACGAGCAGTACTTC
TRBV5-1	17	TRBJ1-3	-	-	CASSLGRIEYSGNTIYF	TGCGCCAGCAGCTTGGGACGGATAGAGTATTCTGGAAACACCATATATTTT
TRBV15	14	TRBJ2-7	few	-	CATSSHSLDYEQYF	TGTGCCACCAGCAGCCACAGCCTTGACTACGAGCAGTACTTC
TRBV24-1	11	TRBJ1-1	-	-	CATSDSSEAFF	TGTGCCACCAGTGATTCATCTGAAGCTTTCTTT
TRBV4-1	16	TRBJ2-2	-	-	CASSQRRGRDTGELFF	TGCGCCAGCAGCCAGCGGAGGGGGCGAGACACCGGGGAGCTGTTTTTT
TRBV11-2	12	TRBJ1-1	few	-	CASSLTHTEAFF	TGTGCCAGCAGCTTGACCCACACTGAAGCTTTCTTT
TRBV20-1	12	TRBJ2-7	-	TRBD1	CSADREGNEQYF	TGCAGTGCTGACAGGGAAGGGAACGAGCAGTACTTC
TRBV12-3/TRBV12-4	15	TRBJ2-5	few	-	CASSLYGQLQETQYF	TGTGCCAGCAGTTTATACGGACAGCTCCAAGAGACCCAGTACTTC
TRBV9	14	TRBJ2-7	-	TRBD1	CASSASTGAGEQYF	TGTGCCAGCAGCGCCTCTACAGGGGCCGGCGAGCAGTACTTC
TRBV12-3/TRBV12-4	15	TRBJ2-7	-	TRBD2	CASSLVAGGGSEQYF	TGTGCCAGCAGCCTAGTAGCGGGAGGGGGGAGCGAGCAGTACTTC
TRBV7-3	16	TRBJ2-3	-	-	CASSLTYTASTDTQYF	TGTGCCAGCAGCTTAACGTACACTGCTAGCACAGATACGCAGTATTTT
TRBV2	13	TRBJ1-3	few	-	CASRDHSGNTIYF	TGTGCCAGCAGGGATCACTCTGGAAACACCATATATTTT
TRBV20-1	15	TRBJ1-4	few	-	CSARVGTATNEKLFF	TGCAGTGCTAGAGTGGGGACTGCAACTAATGAAAAACTGTTTTTT
TRBV24-1	13	TRBJ2-7	-	-	CATSSPGTYEQYF	TGTGCCACCAGTTCTCCGGGGACCTACGAGCAGTACTTC
TRBV6-6	15	TRBJ2-3	-	-	CASSHSLGSTDTQYF	TGTGCCAGCAGTCACTCGCTGGGCTCTACAGATACGCAGTATTTT
TRBV10-3	16	TRBJ2-3	few	TRBD1	CAISDRGTGGADTQYF	TGTGCCATCAGTGATAGGGGGACAGGGGGCGCGGATACGCAGTATTTT
TRBV20-1	14	TRBJ1-1	-	TRBD1	CSVRAGTVNTEAFF	TGCAGTGTTCGAGCCGGGACAGTGAACACTGAAGCTTTCTTT
TRBV5-1	14	TRBJ2-5	few	TRBD1	CASSVRDRDETQYF	TGCGCCAGCAGCGTCCGGGACAGGGATGAGACCCAGTACTTC
TRBV28	19	TRBJ2-2	few	TRBD2	CASSHYPGLAGELPGELFF	TGTGCCAGCAGTCACTATCCGGGACTAGCGGGCGAACTCCCCGGGGAGCTGTTTTTT
TRBV5-6	14	TRBJ2-1	few	-	CASAFLASYNEQFF	TGTGCCAGCGCCTTCCTAGCCTCCTACAATGAGCAGTTCTTC
TRBV27	14	TRBJ1-2	-	-	CASSFTGPAGGYTF	TGTGCCAGCAGTTTCACGGGACCGGCGGGGGGCTACACCTTC
TRBV6-5	14	TRBJ2-5	few	-	CASSFGVLQETQYF	TGTGCCAGCAGTTTTGGCGTGCTACAAGAGACCCAGTACTTC
TRBV20-1	15	TRBJ2-1	few	TRBD2	CSARPSGLAGGSQFF	TGCAGTGCTAGGCCCTCGGGACTAGCGGGAGGTTCGCAGTTCTTC
TRBV6-5	17	TRBJ2-1	-	-	CASSYPPGQTSYNEQFF	TGTGCCAGCAGTTACCCCCCCGGACAGACTAGCTACAATGAGCAGTTCTTC
TRBV7-8	15	TRBJ1-1	-	TRBD1	CASSEGARRGTEAFF	TGTGCCAGCAGCGAGGGGGCCAGGAGGGGCACTGAAGCTTTCTTT
TRBV29-1	14	TRBJ2-7	-	TRBD2	CSVAREGLKYEQYF	TGCAGCGTTGCGAGGGAGGGCCTCAAATACGAGCAGTACTTC
TRBV24-1	13	TRBJ2-3	-	-	CATSEGYQDTQYF	TGTGCCACCAGTGAGGGGTATCAAGATACGCAGTATTTT
TRBV7-2	14	TRBJ1-4	-	TRBD1	CASSADRGREKLFF	TGTGCCAGCAGCGCTGACAGGGGAAGGGAAAAACTGTTTTTT
TRBV5-6	13	TRBJ1-1	few	-	CASSLVGAAEAFF	TGTGCCAGCAGCCTGGTGGGGGCGGCTGAAGCTTTCTTT
TRBV15	17	TRBJ2-2	-	TRBD2	CATSRSLLAGNTGELFF	TGTGCCACCAGCAGATCCTTGCTAGCGGGGAACACCGGGGAGCTGTTTTTT
TRBV3-1	16	TRBJ2-3	-	TRBD2	CASSHHASGSTDTQYF	TGTGCCAGCAGCCACCACGCTAGCGGGAGCACAGATACGCAGTATTTT
TRBV7-3	14	TRBJ2-3	-	-	CASSVSGGGDTQYF	TGTGCCAGCAGCGTCTCAGGAGGCGGAGATACGCAGTATTTT
TRBV7-3	15	TRBJ2-2	few	-	CASSLFGSDTGELFF	TGTGCCAGCAGCTTATTTGGTAGCGACACCGGGGAGCTGTTTTTT